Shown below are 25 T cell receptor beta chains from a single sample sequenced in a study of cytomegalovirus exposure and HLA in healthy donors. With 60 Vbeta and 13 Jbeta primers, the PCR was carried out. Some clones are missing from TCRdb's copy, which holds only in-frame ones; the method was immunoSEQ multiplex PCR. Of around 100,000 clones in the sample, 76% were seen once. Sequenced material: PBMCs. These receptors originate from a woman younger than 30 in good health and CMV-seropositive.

The CDR3 protein is CASSQDPSGIHGYTF. The CDR3 DNA is TGCGCCAGCAGCCAAGATCCGTCAGGGATTCATGGCTACACCTTC. This chain links TRBV4-3 with TRBJ1-2; D perhaps matches TRBD1 (5 bases). Germline V lookup: CDR1 LGHNA, CDR2 YSLEER. The CDR3 covers 15 residues. The V end lost 0 bases, the J end lost 6 bases, and 14 bases lay between the germline ends.

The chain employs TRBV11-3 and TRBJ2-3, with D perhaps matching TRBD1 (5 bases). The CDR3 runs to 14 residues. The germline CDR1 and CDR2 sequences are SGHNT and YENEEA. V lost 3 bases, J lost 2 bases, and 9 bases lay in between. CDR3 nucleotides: TGTGCCAGCAGCTTCGACAGCAACACAGATACGCAGTATTTT. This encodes CASSFDSNTDTQYF.

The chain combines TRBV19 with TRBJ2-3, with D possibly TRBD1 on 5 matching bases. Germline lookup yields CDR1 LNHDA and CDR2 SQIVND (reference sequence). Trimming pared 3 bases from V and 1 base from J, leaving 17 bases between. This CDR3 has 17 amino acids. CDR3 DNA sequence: TGTGCCAGTAGTATTCGGCAGGGATGGGAAGGCACAGATACGCAGTATTTT. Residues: CASSIRQGWEGTDTQYF.

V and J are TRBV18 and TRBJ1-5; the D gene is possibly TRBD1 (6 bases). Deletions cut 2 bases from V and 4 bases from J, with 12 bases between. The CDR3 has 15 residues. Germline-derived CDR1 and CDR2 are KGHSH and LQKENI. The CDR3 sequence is CASSPRRTENQPQHF. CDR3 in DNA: TGTGCCAGCTCACCAAGGCGGACAGAGAATCAGCCCCAGCATTTT.

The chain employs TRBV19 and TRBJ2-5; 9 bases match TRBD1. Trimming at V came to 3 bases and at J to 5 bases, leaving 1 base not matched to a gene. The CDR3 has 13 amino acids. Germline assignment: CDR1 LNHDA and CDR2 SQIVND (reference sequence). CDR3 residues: CASSIDRGETQYF. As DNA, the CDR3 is TGTGCCAGTAGTATTGACAGGGGGGAGACCCAGTACTTC.

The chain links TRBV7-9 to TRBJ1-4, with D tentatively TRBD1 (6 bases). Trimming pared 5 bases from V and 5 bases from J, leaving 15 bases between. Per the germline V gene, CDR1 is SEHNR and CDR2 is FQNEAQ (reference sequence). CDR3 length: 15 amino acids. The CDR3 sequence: CASSQPGVRNEKLFF. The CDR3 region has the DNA TGTGCCAGCAGCCAGCCAGGGGTCAGAAATGAAAAACTGTTTTTT.

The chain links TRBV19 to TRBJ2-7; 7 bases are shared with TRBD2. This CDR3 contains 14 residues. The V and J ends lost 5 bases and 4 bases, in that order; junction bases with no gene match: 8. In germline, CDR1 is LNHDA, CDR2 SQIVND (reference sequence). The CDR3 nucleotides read TGTGCCAGTAGTCCCCGGGACTACCATTACGAGCAGTACTTC. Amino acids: CASSPRDYHYEQYF.

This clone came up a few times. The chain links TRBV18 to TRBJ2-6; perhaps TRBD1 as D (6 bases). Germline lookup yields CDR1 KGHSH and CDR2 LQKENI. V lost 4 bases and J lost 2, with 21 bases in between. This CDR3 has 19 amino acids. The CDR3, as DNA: TGTGCCAGCTCACTCACAGGGCGCCAGACGTTGACTGGGGCCAACGTCCTGACTTTC. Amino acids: CASSLTGRQTLTGANVLTF. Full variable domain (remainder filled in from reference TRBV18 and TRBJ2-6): NAGVMQNPRHLVRRRGQEARLRCSPMKGHSHVYWYRQLPEEGLKFMVYLQKENIIDESGMPKERFSAEFPKEGPSILRIQQVVRGDSAAYFCASSLTGRQTLTGANVLTFGAGSRLTVL.

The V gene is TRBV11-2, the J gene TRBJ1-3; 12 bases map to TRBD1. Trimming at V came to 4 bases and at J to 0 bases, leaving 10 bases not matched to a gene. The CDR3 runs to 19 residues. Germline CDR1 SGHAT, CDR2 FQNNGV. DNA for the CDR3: TGTGCCAGCAGCTCAATCCGGGACAGGGGGCCCAGCTCTGGAAACACCATATATTTT. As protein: CASSSIRDRGPSSGNTIYF.

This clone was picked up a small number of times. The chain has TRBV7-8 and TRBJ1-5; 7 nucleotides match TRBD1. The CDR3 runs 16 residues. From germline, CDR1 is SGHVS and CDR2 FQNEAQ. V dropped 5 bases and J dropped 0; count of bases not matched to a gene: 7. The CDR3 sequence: CASSGGTANSNQPQHF. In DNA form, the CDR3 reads TGTGCCAGCAGCGGAGGGACAGCAAATAGCAATCAGCCCCAGCATTTT.

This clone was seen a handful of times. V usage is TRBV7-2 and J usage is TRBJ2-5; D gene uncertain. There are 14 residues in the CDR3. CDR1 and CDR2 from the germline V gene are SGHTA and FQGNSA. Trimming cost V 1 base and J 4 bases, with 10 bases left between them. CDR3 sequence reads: CASSLDIAAETQYF. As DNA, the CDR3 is TGTGCCAGCAGCTTAGATATAGCCGCAGAGACCCAGTACTTC.

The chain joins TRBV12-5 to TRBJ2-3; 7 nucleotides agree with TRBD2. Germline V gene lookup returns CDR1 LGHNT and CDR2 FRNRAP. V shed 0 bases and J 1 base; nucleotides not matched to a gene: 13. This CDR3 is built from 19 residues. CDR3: CASGLVPRVTSRGTDTQYF. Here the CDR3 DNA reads TGTGCTAGTGGTTTGGTACCAAGGGTGACTAGCCGGGGCACAGATACGCAGTATTTT.

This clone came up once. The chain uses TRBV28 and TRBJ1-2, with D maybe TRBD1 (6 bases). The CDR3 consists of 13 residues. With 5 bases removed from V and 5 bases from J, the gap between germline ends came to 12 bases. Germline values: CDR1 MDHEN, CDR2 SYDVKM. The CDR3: CASSLDRVYGYTF. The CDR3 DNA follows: TGTGCCAGCAGTCTGGACAGAGTTTATGGCTACACCTTC.

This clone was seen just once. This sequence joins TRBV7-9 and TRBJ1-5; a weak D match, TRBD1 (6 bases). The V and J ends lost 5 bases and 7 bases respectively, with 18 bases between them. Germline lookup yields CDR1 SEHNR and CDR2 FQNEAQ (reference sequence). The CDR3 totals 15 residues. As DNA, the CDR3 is TGTGCCAGCAGCCGTACAGGGCTCGGAATCCAGCCCCAGCATTTT. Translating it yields CASSRTGLGIQPQHF.

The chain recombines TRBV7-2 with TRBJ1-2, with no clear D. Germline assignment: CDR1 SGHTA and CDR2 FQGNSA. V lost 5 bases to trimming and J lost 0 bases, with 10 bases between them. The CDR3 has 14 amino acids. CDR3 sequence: CASSPDSSNYGYTF. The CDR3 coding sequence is TGTGCCAGCAGCCCAGACTCCTCTAACTATGGCTACACCTTC. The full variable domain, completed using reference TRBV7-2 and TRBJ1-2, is GAGVSQSPSNKVTEKGKDVELRCDPISGHTALYWYRQSLGQGLEFLIYFQGNSAPDKSGLPSDRFSAERTGGSVSTLTIQRTQQEDSAVYLCASSPDSSNYGYTFGSGTRLTVV.

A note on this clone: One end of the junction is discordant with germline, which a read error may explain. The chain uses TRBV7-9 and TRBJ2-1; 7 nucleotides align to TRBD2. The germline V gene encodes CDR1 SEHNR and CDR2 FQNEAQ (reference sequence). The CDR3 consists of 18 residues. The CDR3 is CASSLAGAAGEPYNKQFF. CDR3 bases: TGTGCCAGCAGCTTAGCCGGCGCGGCGGGAGAACCCTACAATAAGCAGTTCTTC.

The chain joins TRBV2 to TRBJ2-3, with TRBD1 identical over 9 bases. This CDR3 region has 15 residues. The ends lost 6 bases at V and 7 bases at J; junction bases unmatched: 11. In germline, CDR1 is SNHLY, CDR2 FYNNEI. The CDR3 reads CASSLTTGGANTQYF. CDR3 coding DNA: TGTGCCAGCAGCCTAACGACAGGGGGAGCGAATACGCAGTATTTT. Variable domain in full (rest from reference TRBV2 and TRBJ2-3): EPEVTQTPSHQVTQMGQEVILRCVPISNHLYFYWYRQILGQKVEFLVSFYNNEISEKSEIFDDQFSVERPDGSNFTLKIRSTKLEDSAMYFCASSLTTGGANTQYFGPGTRLTVL.

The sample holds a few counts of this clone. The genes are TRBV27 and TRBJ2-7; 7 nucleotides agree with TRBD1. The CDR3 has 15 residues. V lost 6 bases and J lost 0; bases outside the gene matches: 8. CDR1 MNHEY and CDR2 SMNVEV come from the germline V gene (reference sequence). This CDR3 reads CASSPTWDSSYEQYF. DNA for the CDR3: TGTGCCAGCAGCCCTACATGGGACAGCTCCTACGAGCAGTACTTC.

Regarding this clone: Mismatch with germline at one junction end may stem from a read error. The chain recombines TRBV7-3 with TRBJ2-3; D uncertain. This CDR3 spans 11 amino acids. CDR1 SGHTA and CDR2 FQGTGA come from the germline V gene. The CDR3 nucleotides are TGTGCCAGCAGCAACACAGATGCGCAGTATTTT. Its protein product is CASSNTDAQYF.

The CDR3 sequence: CASSGQGSQRETQYF. DNA of the CDR3: TGCGCCAGCAGCGGTCAGGGCAGCCAGCGAGAGACCCAGTACTTC. The V gene is TRBV4-1, the J gene TRBJ2-5; D is perhaps TRBD1 (5 bases). Germline lookup yields CDR1 MGHRA and CDR2 YSYEKL. Trimming removed 5 bases at V and 4 bases at J, with 17 bases between. This CDR3 is 15 amino acids long.

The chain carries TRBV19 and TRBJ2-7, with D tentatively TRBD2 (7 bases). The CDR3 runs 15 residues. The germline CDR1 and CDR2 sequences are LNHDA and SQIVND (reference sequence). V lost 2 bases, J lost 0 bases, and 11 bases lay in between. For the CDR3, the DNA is TGTGCCAGTAGTATACCGGGGGGCCGCTCCTACGAGCAGTACTTC. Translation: CASSIPGGRSYEQYF. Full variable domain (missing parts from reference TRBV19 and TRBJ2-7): DGGITQSPKYLFRKEGQNVTLSCEQNLNHDAMYWYRQDPGQGLRLIYYSQIVNDFQKGDIAEGYSVSREKKESFPLTVTSAQKNPTAFYLCASSIPGGRSYEQYFGPGTRLTVT.

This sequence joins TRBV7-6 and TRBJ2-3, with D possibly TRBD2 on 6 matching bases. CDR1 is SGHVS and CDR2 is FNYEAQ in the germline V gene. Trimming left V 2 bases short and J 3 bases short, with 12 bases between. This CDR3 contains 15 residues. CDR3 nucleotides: TGTGCCAGCAGCTTACTCGGGAGTATAACAGATACGCAGTATTTT. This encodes CASSLLGSITDTQYF. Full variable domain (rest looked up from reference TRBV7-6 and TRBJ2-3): GAGVSQSPRYKVTKRGQDVALRCDPISGHVSLYWYRQALGQGPEFLTYFNYEAQQDKSGLPNDRFSAERPEGSISTLTIQRTEQRDSAMYRCASSLLGSITDTQYFGPGTRLTVL.

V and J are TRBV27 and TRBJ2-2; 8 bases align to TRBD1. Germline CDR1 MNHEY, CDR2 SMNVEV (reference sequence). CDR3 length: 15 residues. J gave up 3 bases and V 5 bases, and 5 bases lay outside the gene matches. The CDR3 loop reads CASSPDRGDTGELFF. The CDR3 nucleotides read TGTGCCAGCAGTCCCGACAGGGGAGACACCGGGGAGCTGTTTTTT.

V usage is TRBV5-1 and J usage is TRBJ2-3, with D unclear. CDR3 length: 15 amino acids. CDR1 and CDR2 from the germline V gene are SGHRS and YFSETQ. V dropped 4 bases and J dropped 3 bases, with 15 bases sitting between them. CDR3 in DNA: TGCGCCAGCAGCCTGGAACTCATGAAGACAGATACGCAGTATTTT. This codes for CASSLELMKTDTQYF.

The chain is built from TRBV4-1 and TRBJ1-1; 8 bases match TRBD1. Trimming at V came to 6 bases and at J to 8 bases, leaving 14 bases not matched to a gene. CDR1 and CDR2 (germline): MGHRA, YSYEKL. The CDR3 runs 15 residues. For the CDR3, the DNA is TGCGCCAGCAGATCAAGCAGGGGGCAAGATGGCGAAGCTTTCTTT. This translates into CASRSSRGQDGEAFF.